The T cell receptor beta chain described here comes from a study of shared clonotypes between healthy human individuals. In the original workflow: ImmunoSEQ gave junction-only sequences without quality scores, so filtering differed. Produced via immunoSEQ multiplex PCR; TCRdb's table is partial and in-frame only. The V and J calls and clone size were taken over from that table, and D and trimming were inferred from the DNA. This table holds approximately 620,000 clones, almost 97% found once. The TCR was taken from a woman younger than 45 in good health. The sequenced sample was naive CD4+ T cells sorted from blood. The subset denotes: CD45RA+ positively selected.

As DNA, the CDR3 is TGCGCCAGCAGCTTAGGACAGGACCTCTACGAGCAGTACTTC. Protein sequence: CASSLGQDLYEQYF. The rearrangement joins TRBV5-1 to TRBJ2-7; 7 bases fit TRBD1. V was pared by 2 bases and J by 3 bases, with 5 bases of the junction left unmatched. The CDR3 runs 14 residues. Germline CDR1 reads SGHRS; CDR2 reads YFSETQ.